This T cell receptor beta chain was observed in a study of control samples from healthy donors and cancer patients (dated by TCRdb to the early 2020s). Library creation used the immunoSEQ multiplex PCR assay. In TCRdb, the immuneACCESS table is reduced to in-frame sequences with V and J assigned. These tables do not hold every clone; where another copy was compared, an unresolved V gene accounts for under half, and the others remain unexplained. The sample contains about 170,000 clones, approximately 92% of them found a single time. The ten top clones hold approximately 2% of the sample. With respect to this clone: Its antigen is unknown. No base quality values were provided; no much bigger clone lies one nucleotide off.

The sequencing input was blood. The source is a woman between 40 and 55 years old in good health.

The CDR3 region has the sequence CASSSGSPPFAQYF. The DNA sequence is given as TGTGCCAGCAGCTCCGGGTCCCCCCCTTTTGCGCAGTATTTT. The chain is encoded by TRBV7-2 joined to TRBJ2-3, with the D gene too uncertain to name. The junction carries 18 bases between V and J, which are trimmed by 4 bases and 10 bases respectively. The CDR3 contains 14 residues, cysteine and phenylalanine counted. Just CDR3 DNA is preserved here, 42 bases in frame from base 1. From the germline V gene, CDR1 is SGHTA and CDR2 is FQGNSA.